This TCR beta chain was sequenced for a study of shared clonotypes between healthy human individuals. Profiling relied on immunoSEQ multiplex PCR, and the TCRdb table lists in-frame clones only, not all of them. The repertoire consists of 640,000 or so clones, with about two thirds occurring once and the leading ten covering 1.5% to 2%. Regarding this clone: Its cognate antigen is unknown. The same CDR3 is also encoded by other DNA sequences in this sample.

Findings of the study overall: The generation probabilities recorded for non-shared clonotypes fell below those of clonotypes shared by all four donors.

The source material was memory CD4+ T cells sorted from blood. Subset in this sample: CD45RA-negative fraction. This clonotype was sampled from a woman under 40 in good health.

The CDR3, as DNA: TGCGCCAGCAGCTTGACAGGGACAGACTATGGCTACACCTTC. This encodes CASSLTGTDYGYTF. The V gene is TRBV5-1, the J gene TRBJ1-2; 7 bases are shared with TRBD1. The CDR3 length is 14 residues. Per germline, CDR1 SGHRS and CDR2 YFSETQ. Losses at the gene ends were 1 base for V and 3 bases for J; bases not matched to a gene: 3. The full variable domain, completed using reference TRBV5-1 and TRBJ1-2, is KAGVTQTPRYLIKTRGQQVTLSCSPISGHRSVSWYQQTPGQGLQFLFEYFSETQRNKGNFPGRFSGRQFSNSRSEMNVSTLELGDSALYLCASSLTGTDYGYTFGSGTRLTVV.